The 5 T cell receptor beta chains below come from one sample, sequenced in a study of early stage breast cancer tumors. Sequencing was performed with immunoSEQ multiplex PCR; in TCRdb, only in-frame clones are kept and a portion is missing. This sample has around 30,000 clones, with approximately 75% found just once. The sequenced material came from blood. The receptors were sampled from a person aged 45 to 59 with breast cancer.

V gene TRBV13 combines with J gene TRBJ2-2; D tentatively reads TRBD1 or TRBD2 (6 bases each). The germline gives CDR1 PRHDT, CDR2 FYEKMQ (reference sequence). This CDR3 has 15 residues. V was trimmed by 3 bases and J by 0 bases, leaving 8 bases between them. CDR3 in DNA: TGTGCCAGCAGCTTGGGGGGCCCGAACACCGGGGAGCTGTTTTTT. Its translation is CASSLGGPNTGELFF.

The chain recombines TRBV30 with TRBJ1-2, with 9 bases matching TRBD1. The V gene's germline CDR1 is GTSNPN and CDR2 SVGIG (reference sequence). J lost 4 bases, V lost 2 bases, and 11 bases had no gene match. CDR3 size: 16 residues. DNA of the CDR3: TGTGCCTGGAGTAGCCCGGGACAGGGATCTGCCTATGGCTACACCTTC. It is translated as CAWSSPGQGSAYGYTF.

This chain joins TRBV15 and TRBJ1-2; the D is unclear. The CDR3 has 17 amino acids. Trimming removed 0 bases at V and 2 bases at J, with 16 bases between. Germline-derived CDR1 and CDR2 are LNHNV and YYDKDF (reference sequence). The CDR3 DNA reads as TGTGCCACCAGCAGAGATTGGTCGAACACCTTAAACTATGGCTACACCTTC. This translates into CATSRDWSNTLNYGYTF.

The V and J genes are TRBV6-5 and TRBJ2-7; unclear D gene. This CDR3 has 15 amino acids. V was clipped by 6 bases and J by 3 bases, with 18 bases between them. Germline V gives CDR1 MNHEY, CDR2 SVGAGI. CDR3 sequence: CASSSLRVGLYEQYF. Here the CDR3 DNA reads TGTGCCAGCAGCTCGCTAAGGGTAGGGCTCTACGAGCAGTACTTC.

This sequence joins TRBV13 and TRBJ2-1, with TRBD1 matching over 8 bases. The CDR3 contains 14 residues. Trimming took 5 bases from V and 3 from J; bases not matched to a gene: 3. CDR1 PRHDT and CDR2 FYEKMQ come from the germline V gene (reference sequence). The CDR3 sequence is CASSAQGGYNEQFF. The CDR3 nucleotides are TGTGCCAGCAGCGCACAGGGGGGCTACAATGAGCAGTTCTTC.